A selection of T cell receptor beta chains follows, all from one sample in a study of brain metastases from non-small cell lung cancer. Some clones are missing from TCRdb's copy, which holds only in-frame ones; the method was immunoSEQ multiplex PCR. This table holds roughly 1,600 clones, about 80% found once. The sequencing input was tumor-adjacent normal tissue. All receptors derive from a donor aged 40 or over with non-small cell lung cancer. Both conserved end residues are part of each CDR3. A D gene is named only where the DNA matches it firmly. Size tells how often a clone was seen (once, few, many) or the class of an expanded clone, and some rows leave it out.

V gene,clone size,J gene,D gene,CDR3 protein,CDR3 DNA
TRBV5-1,.,TRBJ2-7,.,CASSSRGVSSYEQYF,TGCGCCAGCAGCTCACGAGGGGTGAGCTCCTACGAGCAGTACTTC
TRBV19,.,TRBJ2-5,.,CASSIGTWETQYF,TGTGCCAGTAGTATCGGGACGTGGGAGACCCAGTACTTC
TRBV10-3,.,TRBJ1-5,.,CAISEGQLNQPQHF,TGTGCCATCAGTGAGGGGCAGTTGAATCAGCCCCAGCATTTT
TRBV4-3,.,TRBJ2-7,.,CASSQDLPEFYEQYF,TGCGCCAGCAGCCAAGATCTCCCGGAGTTCTACGAGCAGTACTTC
TRBV27,.,TRBJ1-5,.,CASRQGGNQPQHF,TGTGCCAGCAGACAGGGTGGCAATCAGCCCCAGCATTTT
TRBV28,.,TRBJ1-2,.,CASSSPGGGGGYTF,TGTGCCAGCAGTTCCCCCGGGGGTGGGGGCGGCTACACCTTC
TRBV28,.,TRBJ1-1,.,CASSPSLNTEAFF,TGTGCCAGCAGCCCCTCCCTGAACACTGAAGCTTTCTTT
TRBV19,once,TRBJ2-3,.,CASSPALLEVADTQYF,TGTGCCAGTAGCCCGGCGCTTCTAGAGGTGGCAGATACGCAGTATTTT
TRBV4-3,.,TRBJ1-4,.,CASSKGGGTNEKLFF,TGCGCCAGCAGCAAAGGAGGGGGAACTAATGAAAAACTGTTTTTT
TRBV14,.,TRBJ2-1,TRBD2,CASSQDRAGRSLSIYNEQFF,TGTGCCAGCAGCCAAGATCGGGCCGGGAGGTCCCTCTCTATTTACAATGAGCAGTTCTTC
TRBV5-1,once,TRBJ2-5,TRBD1,CASSGEGQGKETQYF,TGCGCCAGCAGCGGAGAGGGACAGGGGAAAGAGACCCAGTACTTC
TRBV7-8,.,TRBJ1-6,TRBD1,CASSLASQGDSPLHF,TGTGCCAGCAGCTTAGCATCACAGGGGGATTCACCCCTCCACTTT
TRBV24-1,.,TRBJ2-3,.,CATSVGPDTQYF,TGTGCCACCAGTGTGGGCCCAGATACGCAGTATTTT
TRBV2,.,TRBJ1-2,.,CASSYDRTSNYGYTF,TGTGCCAGCAGTTATGACAGGACGTCTAACTATGGCTACACCTTC
TRBV12-3/TRBV12-4,.,TRBJ2-1,.,CASSLDRFQFF,TGTGCCAGCAGTTTAGACAGGTTCCAGTTCTTC
TRBV28,.,TRBJ2-7,.,CASSPAGSALFSYEQYF,TGTGCCAGCAGCCCTGCCGGGTCAGCGCTGTTCTCCTACGAGCAGTACTTC
TRBV29-1,few,TRBJ2-2,TRBD2,CSAETSGRMVGELFF,TGCAGCGCCGAGACTAGCGGGAGAATGGTCGGGGAGCTGTTTTTT
TRBV28,.,TRBJ1-2,.,CASNLGGRNYGYTF,TGTGCCAGCAACCTCGGCGGACGGAACTATGGCTACACCTTC
TRBV14,.,TRBJ1-1,.,CASSSITGWNTEAFF,TGTGCCAGCAGCTCTATTACAGGGTGGAATACTGAAGCTTTCTTT
TRBV5-1,.,TRBJ2-1,.,CASRPGGGSLNEQFF,TGCGCCAGCAGGCCCGGGGGTGGGAGTCTCAATGAGCAGTTCTTC
TRBV2,.,TRBJ2-1,TRBD2,CASSVASGRYNEQFF,TGTGCCAGCAGTGTAGCTAGCGGGAGATACAATGAGCAGTTCTTC
TRBV16,.,TRBJ1-6,TRBD1,CASSQLATGELSPLHF,TGTGCCAGCAGCCAATTAGCAACAGGGGAATTGTCACCCCTCCACTTT
TRBV18,.,TRBJ2-2,.,CASSRRDGELFF,TGTGCCAGCTCTAGGAGGGACGGAGAGCTGTTTTTT
TRBV4-1,.,TRBJ1-3,.,CASRGSMSGPGNTIYF,TGCGCCAGCAGGGGTTCTATGTCGGGCCCTGGAAACACCATATATTTT
TRBV6-2/TRBV6-3,.,TRBJ2-6,.,CASSYSRTTGGANVLTF,TGTGCCAGCAGTTACTCTCGGACGACTGGGGGGGCCAACGTCCTGACTTTC
TRBV9,.,TRBJ2-7,.,CASSVGQVGNEQYF,TGTGCCAGCAGCGTAGGGCAGGTGGGAAACGAGCAGTACTTC
TRBV14,.,TRBJ2-5,.,CASSQGRAGGKETQYF,TGTGCCAGCAGCCAAGGTCGAGCAGGGGGGAAAGAGACCCAGTACTTC
TRBV30,.,TRBJ1-6,.,CAGRDKANSPLHF,TGTGCCGGAAGGGACAAAGCAAATTCACCCCTCCACTTT
TRBV5-4,.,TRBJ1-2,.,CACRLGGVGGYTF,TGTGCCTGCCGATTAGGGGGAGTAGGTGGCTACACCTTC
TRBV4-2,.,TRBJ1-1,.,CASSQAAGMNTEAFF,TGTGCCAGCAGCCAAGCTGCCGGGATGAACACTGAAGCTTTCTTT
TRBV6-5,.,TRBJ2-2,.,CASSYRGMGTGELFF,TGTGCCAGCAGTTACAGGGGGATGGGGACCGGGGAGCTGTTTTTT
TRBV7-9,few,TRBJ2-7,.,CASSPTTSYEQYF,TGTGCCAGCAGCCCGACTACCAGCTACGAGCAGTACTTC
TRBV19,.,TRBJ2-3,.,CASSEQRGNTDTQYF,TGTGCCAGTAGCGAGCAGCGAGGAAACACAGATACGCAGTATTTT
TRBV19,.,TRBJ2-3,.,CASSIRGGDTQYF,TGTGCCAGTAGTATACGTGGAGGGGATACGCAGTATTTT
TRBV30,.,TRBJ2-1,TRBD2,CAYPSGSSYNEQFF,TGTGCCTATCCTAGCGGGAGCTCCTACAATGAGCAGTTCTTC
TRBV9,few,TRBJ2-5,.,CASSGWGQGLETQYF,TGTGCCAGCAGCGGATGGGGTCAAGGGCTGGAGACCCAGTACTTC
TRBV19,.,TRBJ2-7,TRBD2,CASSSGLAGVDEQYF,TGTGCCAGTAGTTCGGGACTAGCGGGAGTTGACGAGCAGTACTTC
TRBV7-2,.,TRBJ2-3,TRBD2,CASSFGGSRDTQYF,TGTGCCAGCAGCTTCGGCGGGAGTAGGGATACGCAGTATTTT
TRBV14,.,TRBJ1-2,.,CASSHLTEPYYGYTF,TGTGCCAGCAGCCACCTAACAGAACCTTACTATGGCTACACCTTC
TRBV28,.,TRBJ1-2,.,CATAVGIGANYGYTF,TGTGCCACCGCGGTAGGTATCGGAGCTAACTATGGCTACACCTTC
TRBV9,.,TRBJ2-1,.,CASSVAASNEQFF,TGTGCCAGCAGCGTAGCTGCTAGCAATGAGCAGTTCTTC
TRBV7-2,.,TRBJ2-7,.,CASSTVSRGEQYF,TGTGCCAGCAGCACCGTTTCCCGGGGGGAGCAGTACTTC
TRBV15,.,TRBJ1-5,TRBD1,CATPSGTGLIYRSNQPQHF,TGTGCCACCCCCTCCGGGACAGGGCTTATTTACCGGAGCAATCAGCCCCAGCATTTT
TRBV7-2,.,TRBJ2-1,.,CASSLGTGSDEQFF,TGTGCCAGCAGCTTAGGCACGGGCTCGGATGAGCAGTTCTTC
TRBV7-9,large,TRBJ2-7,.,CASKDSLQYEQYF,TGTGCCAGCAAGGACTCACTCCAATACGAGCAGTACTTC
TRBV3-1/TRBV3-2,.,TRBJ2-1,TRBD2,CASSQEREYNEQFF,TGTGCCAGCAGCCAAGAGCGGGAGTACAATGAGCAGTTCTTC
TRBV4-1,.,TRBJ2-1,TRBD2,CASSQVREGRGEQFF,TGCGCCAGCAGCCAAGTACGGGAGGGCCGGGGTGAGCAGTTCTTC
TRBV18,.,TRBJ1-3,.,CASSPSGISGNTIYF,TGTGCCAGCTCACCCAGCGGGATCTCTGGAAACACCATATATTTT
TRBV10-3,.,TRBJ2-1,.,CAITGVGGEQFF,TGTGCCATAACGGGAGTGGGTGGTGAGCAGTTCTTC
TRBV13,.,TRBJ2-7,.,CASRQGGDRTYEQYF,TGTGCCAGCAGACAAGGGGGGGACAGAACCTACGAGCAGTACTTC
TRBV28,.,TRBJ1-4,.,CASSLYRVTNEKLFF,TGTGCCAGCAGTTTATACAGGGTGACTAATGAAAAACTGTTTTTT
TRBV5-4,.,TRBJ2-7,TRBD1,CASSPGGEYEQYF,TGTGCCAGCAGCCCAGGGGGTGAATACGAGCAGTACTTC
TRBV6-1,.,TRBJ2-2,.,CASSEFGGLNTGELFF,TGTGCCAGCAGTGAATTTGGGGGCTTGAACACCGGGGAGCTGTTTTTT
TRBV5-1,.,TRBJ1-5,.,CASSLGRDQPQHF,TGCGCCAGCAGCTTGGGCCGAGATCAGCCCCAGCATTTT
TRBV7-6,.,TRBJ1-4,TRBD1,CASSSQSGQGYEKLFF,TGTGCCAGCAGCTCCCAATCGGGACAGGGCTATGAAAAACTGTTTTTT